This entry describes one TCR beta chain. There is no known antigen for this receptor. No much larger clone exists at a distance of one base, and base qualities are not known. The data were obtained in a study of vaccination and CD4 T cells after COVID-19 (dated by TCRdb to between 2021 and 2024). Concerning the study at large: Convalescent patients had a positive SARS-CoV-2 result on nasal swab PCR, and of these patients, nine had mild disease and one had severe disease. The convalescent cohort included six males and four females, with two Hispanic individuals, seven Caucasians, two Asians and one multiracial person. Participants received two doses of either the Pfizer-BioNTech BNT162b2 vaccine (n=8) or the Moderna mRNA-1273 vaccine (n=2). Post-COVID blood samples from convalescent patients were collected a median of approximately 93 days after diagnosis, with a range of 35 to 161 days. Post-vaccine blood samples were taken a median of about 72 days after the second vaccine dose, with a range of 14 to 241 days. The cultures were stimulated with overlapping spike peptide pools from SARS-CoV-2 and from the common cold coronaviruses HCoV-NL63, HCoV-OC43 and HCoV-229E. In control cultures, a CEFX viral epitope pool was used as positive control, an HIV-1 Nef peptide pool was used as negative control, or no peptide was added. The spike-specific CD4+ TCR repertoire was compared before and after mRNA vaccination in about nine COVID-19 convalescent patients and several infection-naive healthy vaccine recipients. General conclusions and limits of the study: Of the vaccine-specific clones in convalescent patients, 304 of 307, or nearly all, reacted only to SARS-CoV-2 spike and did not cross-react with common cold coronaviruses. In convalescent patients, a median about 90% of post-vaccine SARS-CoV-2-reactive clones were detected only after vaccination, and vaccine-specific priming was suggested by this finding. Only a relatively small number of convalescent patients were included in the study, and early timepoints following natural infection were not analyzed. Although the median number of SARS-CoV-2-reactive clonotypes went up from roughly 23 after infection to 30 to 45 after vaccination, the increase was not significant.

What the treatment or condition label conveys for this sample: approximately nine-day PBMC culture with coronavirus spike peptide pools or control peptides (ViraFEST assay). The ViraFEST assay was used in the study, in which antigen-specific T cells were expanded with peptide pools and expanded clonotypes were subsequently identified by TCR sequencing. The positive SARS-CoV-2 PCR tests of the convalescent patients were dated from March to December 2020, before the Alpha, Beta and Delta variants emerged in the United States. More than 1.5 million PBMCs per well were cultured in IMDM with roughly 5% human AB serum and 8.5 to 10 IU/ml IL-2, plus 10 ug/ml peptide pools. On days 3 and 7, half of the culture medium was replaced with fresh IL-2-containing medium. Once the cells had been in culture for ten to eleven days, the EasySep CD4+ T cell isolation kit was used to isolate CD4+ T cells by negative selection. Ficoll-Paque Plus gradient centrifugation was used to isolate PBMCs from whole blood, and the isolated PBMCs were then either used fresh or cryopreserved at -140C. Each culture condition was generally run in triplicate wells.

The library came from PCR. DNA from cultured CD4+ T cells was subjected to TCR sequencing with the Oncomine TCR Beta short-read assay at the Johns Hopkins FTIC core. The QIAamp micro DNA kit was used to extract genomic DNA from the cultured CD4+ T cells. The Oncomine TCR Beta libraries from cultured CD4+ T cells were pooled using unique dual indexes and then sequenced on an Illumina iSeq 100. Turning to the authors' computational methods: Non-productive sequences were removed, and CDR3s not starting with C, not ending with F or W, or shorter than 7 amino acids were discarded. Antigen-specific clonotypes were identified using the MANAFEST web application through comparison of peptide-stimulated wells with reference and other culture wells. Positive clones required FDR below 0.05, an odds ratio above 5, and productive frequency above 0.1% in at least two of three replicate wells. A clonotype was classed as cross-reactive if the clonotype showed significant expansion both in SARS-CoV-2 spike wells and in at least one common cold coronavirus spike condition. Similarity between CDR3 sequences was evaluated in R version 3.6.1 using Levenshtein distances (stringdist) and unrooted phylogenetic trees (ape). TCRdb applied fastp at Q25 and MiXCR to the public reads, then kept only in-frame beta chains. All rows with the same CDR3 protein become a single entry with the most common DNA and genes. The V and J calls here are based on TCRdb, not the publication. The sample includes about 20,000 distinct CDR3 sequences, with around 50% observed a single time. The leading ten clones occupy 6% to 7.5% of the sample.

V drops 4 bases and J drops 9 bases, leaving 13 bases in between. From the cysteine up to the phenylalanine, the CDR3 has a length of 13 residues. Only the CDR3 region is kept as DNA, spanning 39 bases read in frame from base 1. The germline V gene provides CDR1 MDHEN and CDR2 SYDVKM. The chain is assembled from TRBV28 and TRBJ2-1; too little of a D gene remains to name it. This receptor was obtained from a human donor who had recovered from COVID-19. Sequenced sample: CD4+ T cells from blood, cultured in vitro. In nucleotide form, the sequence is TGTGCCAGCAGTTACCCCCCCCGGGCTGAGCAGTTCTTC. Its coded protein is CASSYPPRAEQFF.